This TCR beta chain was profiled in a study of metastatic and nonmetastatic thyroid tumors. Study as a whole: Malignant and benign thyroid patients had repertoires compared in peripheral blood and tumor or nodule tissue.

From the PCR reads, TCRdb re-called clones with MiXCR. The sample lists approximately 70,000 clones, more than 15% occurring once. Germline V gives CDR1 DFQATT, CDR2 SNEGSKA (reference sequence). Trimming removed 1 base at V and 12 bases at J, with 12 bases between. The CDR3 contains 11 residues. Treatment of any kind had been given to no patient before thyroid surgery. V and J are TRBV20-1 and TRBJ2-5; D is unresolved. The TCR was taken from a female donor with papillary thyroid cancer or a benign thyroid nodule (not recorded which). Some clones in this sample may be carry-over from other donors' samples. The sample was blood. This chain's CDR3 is CSARGVKAKYF. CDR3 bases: TGCAGTGCTAGAGGGGTTAAGGCCAAGTACTTC.